Listed below are T cell receptor beta chains from one sample, sequenced in a study of T-cell memory formation after mild COVID-19. TCRdb processed the 5' RACE reads anew with MiXCR; each CDR3 protein has one entry. The sample shows about 190,000 distinct CDR3 sequences, around 19% of them seen only once. The sequenced sample consisted of PBMCs or a T cell subset sorted from them (not recorded which). Receptor source: an adult woman who had mild COVID-19 (a few samples of this study predate the infection). Cell type and time point are not known. The CDR3 runs from the conserved cysteine through the conserved F or W.

v_gene	j_gene	CDR3aa
TRBV5-1	TRBJ2-2	CASSSGQLNTGELFF
TRBV2	TRBJ1-6	CASSEADGASPLHF
TRBV25-1	TRBJ2-2	CASSAGHTNTGELFF
TRBV7-2	TRBJ2-5	CASSPGLAVGQETQYF
TRBV6-6	TRBJ2-3	CASSYGGSYTDTQYF
TRBV15	TRBJ2-3	CATSPLGDTQYF
TRBV4-1	TRBJ2-3	CASSQGWRDTQYF
TRBV23-1	TRBJ2-5	CAGSDRGPETQYF
TRBV3-1	TRBJ1-2	CASSQANRGAF
TRBV18	TRBJ1-1	CASSPRRGQTMNTEAFF
TRBV18	TRBJ1-1	CASSPGTRTEAFF
TRBV12-3/TRBV12-4	TRBJ2-5	CASSSPPLAGGPETQYF
TRBV25-1	TRBJ1-2	CASGQRGHGGYTF
TRBV7-8	TRBJ1-1	CASSLAKGMNTEAFF
TRBV18	TRBJ2-2	CASSPAGANTGELFF
TRBV5-1	TRBJ2-2	CASRGQDTGELFF
TRBV9	TRBJ1-6	CASSVEGTAYSPLHF
TRBV12-3/TRBV12-4	TRBJ1-4	CASSFKFGEKLFF
TRBV29-1	TRBJ2-1	CSVVLLAGYNEQFF
TRBV28	TRBJ1-1	CASSGTALNTEAFF
TRBV7-2	TRBJ2-7	CASSLASGNDEQYF
TRBV24-1	TRBJ2-7	CATGPGDSYEQYF
TRBV5-1	TRBJ2-1	CASSLGTGAYNEQFF
TRBV12-3/TRBV12-4	TRBJ1-2	CASSSTGQPSGGYTF
TRBV12-3/TRBV12-4	TRBJ1-2	CASSYRGSYGYTF
TRBV3-1	TRBJ1-1	CASSQDLGLPGTEAFF
TRBV30	TRBJ2-1	CAWSASGGSEQFF
TRBV6-2/TRBV6-3	TRBJ2-7	CASSWGGTGTNEQYF
TRBV11-2	TRBJ2-1	CASSLAGRGEQFF
TRBV9	TRBJ1-1	CASSQGAKGAEAFF
TRBV27	TRBJ2-1	CASLAEGRKNEQFF